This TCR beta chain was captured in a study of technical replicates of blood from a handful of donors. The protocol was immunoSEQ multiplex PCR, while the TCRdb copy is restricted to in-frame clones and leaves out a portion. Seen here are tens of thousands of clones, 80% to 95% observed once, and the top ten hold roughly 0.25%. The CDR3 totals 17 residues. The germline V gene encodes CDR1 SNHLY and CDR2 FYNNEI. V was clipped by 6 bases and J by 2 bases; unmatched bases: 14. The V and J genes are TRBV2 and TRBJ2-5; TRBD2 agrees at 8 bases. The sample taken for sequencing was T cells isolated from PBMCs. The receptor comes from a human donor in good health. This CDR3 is CASSAGLRGADQETQYF. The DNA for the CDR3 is TGTGCCAGCAGCGCAGGATTGCGGGGGGCTGATCAAGAGACCCAGTACTTC.